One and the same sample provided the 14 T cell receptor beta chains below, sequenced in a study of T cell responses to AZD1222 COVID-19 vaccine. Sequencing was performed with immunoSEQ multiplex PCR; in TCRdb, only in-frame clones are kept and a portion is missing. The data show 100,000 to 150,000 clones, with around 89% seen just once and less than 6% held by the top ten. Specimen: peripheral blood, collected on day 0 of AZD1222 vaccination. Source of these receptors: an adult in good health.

The CDR3 sequence: CASSTGTEKPLHF. The CDR3, as DNA: TGTGCCAGTAGTACAGGGACGGAAAAACCCCTCCACTTT. The rearrangement uses TRBV19 and TRBJ1-6; possibly TRBD1 for D (5 bases). V shed 4 bases and J shed 12 bases, with 13 bases lying between them. CDR1 and CDR2 (germline): LNHDA, SQIVND (reference sequence). The CDR3 has 13 amino acids.

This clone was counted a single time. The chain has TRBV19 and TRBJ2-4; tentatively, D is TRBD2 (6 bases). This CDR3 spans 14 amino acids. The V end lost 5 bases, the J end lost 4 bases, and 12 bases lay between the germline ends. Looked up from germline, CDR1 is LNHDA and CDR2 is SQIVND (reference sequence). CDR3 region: CASSDGTAKNIQYF. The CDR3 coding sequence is TGTGCCAGTAGTGACGGGACTGCAAAAAACATTCAGTACTTC.

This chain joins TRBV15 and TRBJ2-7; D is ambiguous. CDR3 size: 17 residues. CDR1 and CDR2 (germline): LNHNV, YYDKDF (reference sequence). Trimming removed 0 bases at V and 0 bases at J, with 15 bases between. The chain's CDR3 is CATSRDREAQSSYEQYF. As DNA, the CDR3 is TGTGCCACCAGCAGAGATCGAGAGGCCCAGAGCTCCTACGAGCAGTACTTC. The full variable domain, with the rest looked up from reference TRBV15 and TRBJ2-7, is DAMVIQNPRYQVTQFGKPVTLSCSQTLNHNVMYWYQQKSSQAPKLLFHYYDKDFNNEADTPDNFQSRRPNTSFCFLDIRSPGLGDTAMYLCATSRDREAQSSYEQYFGPGTRLTVT.

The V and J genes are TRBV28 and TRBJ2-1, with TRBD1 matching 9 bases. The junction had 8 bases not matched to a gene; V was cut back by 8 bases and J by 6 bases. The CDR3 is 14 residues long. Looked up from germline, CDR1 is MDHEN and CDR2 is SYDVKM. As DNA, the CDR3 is TGTGCCAGCCTTCTGGGACAGGGTTTCAATGAGCAGTTCTTC. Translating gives CASLLGQGFNEQFF.

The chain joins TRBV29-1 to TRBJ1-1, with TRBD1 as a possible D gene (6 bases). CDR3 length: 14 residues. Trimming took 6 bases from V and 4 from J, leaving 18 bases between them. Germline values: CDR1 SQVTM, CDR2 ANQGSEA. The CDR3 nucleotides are TGCAGCGTAGACCGGACAGAGGGTGCCACTGAAGCTTTCTTT. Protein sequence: CSVDRTEGATEAFF.

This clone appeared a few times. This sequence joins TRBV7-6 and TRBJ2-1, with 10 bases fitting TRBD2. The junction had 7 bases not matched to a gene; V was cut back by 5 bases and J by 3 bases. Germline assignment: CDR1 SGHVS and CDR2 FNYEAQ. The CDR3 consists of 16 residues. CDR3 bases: TGTGCCAGCAGCGCCCTAGCGGGGGACGACTACAATGAGCAGTTCTTC. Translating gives CASSALAGDDYNEQFF.

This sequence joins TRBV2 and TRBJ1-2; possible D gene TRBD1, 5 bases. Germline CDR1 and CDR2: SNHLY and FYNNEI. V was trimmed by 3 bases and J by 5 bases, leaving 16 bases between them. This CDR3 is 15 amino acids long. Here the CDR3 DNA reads TGTGCCAGCAGTGATATAGGGGCGACGATTTATGGCTACACCTTC. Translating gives CASSDIGATIYGYTF.

The CDR3 DNA sequence: TGTGCCAGCAGATTAGGACAGGGCAATCAGCCCCAGCATTTT. Amino acids: CASRLGQGNQPQHF. The genes are TRBV28 and TRBJ1-5, with 7 bases that match TRBD1. CDR1 is MDHEN, CDR2 SYDVKM, per germline. The CDR3 totals 14 residues. Unmatched junction bases numbered 4, after V lost 6 bases and J lost 2 bases.

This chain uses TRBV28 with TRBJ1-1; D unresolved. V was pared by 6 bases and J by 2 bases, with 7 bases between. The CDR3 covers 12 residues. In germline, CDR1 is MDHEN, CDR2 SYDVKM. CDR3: CASSSTNTEAFF. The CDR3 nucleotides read TGTGCCAGCAGCTCAACAAACACTGAAGCTTTCTTT.

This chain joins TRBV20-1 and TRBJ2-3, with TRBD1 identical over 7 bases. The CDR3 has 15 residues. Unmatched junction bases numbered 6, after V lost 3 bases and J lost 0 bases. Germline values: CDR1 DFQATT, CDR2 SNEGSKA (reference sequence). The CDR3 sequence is CSASSGQQSTDTQYF. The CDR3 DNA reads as TGCAGTGCTAGTTCGGGACAGCAAAGCACAGATACGCAGTATTTT.

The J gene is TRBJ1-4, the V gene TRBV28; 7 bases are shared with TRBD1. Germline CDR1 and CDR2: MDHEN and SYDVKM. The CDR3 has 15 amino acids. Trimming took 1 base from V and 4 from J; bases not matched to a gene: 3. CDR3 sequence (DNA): TGTGCCAGCAGTTTATTGGGGACAGATAATGAAAAACTGTTTTTT. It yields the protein CASSLLGTDNEKLFF.

The CDR3 sequence: CASSDRGDTQDTQYF. For the CDR3, the DNA is TGTGCCAGCAGCGATCGGGGGGACACACAAGATACGCAGTATTTT. The V and J genes are TRBV13 and TRBJ2-3, with D perhaps TRBD2 (7 bases). CDR3 length equals 15 residues. Trimming shortened V by 5 bases and J by 5 bases, and 17 bases separated the two germline ends. Per the germline V gene, CDR1 is PRHDT and CDR2 is FYEKMQ (reference sequence).

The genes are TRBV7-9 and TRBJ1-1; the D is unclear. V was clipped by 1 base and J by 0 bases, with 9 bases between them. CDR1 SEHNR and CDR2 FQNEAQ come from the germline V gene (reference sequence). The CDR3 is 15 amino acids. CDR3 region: CASSLDQVMNTEAFF. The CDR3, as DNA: TGTGCCAGCAGCTTAGATCAGGTAATGAACACTGAAGCTTTCTTT.

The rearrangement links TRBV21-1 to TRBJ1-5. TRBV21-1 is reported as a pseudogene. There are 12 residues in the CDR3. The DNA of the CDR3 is TGTGCCAGCAGCAAAGTGGCAGCCCGCCCGCATTTT. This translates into CASSKVAARPHF.